The 29 T cell receptor beta chains presented below share a single source sample, sequenced in a study of blood T cell repertoires in COVID-19. Profiled with immunoSEQ multiplex PCR; TCRdb holds only in-frame clones, not every one. The repertoire includes roughly 200,000 clones, around four fifths of them detected once, and 2.5% to 3% sits in the top ten. The sequenced sample was peripheral blood. The receptors were sampled from an elderly woman with active or convalescent COVID-19.

This clone was picked up a small number of times. The chain joins TRBV4-3 to TRBJ1-4; 9 bases align to TRBD1. The junction had 16 bases not matched to a gene; V was cut back by 2 bases and J by 12 bases. Germline V gene lookup returns CDR1 LGHNA and CDR2 YSLEER. The CDR3 is 17 amino acids. The CDR3 is CASSQTPGTGPRVQLFF. The CDR3 DNA is TGCGCCAGCAGCCAAACCCCCGGGACAGGGCCACGGGTACAACTGTTTTTT.

This sequence joins TRBV7-8 and TRBJ1-3; D perhaps matches TRBD1 (6 bases). Trimming left V 2 bases short and J 2 bases short, with 10 bases between. Germline V gene data show CDR1 as SGHVS and CDR2 as FQNEAQ. This CDR3 contains 15 residues. CDR3 nucleotides: TGTGCCAGCAGCTTACTACAGGGAGCTGGAAACACCATATATTTT. It yields the protein CASSLLQGAGNTIYF.

This clone has a handful of counts. The J gene is TRBJ1-6, the V gene TRBV27, with D unclear. The CDR3 has 14 amino acids. The germline CDR1 and CDR2 sequences are MNHEY and SMNVEV (reference sequence). V lost 4 bases and J lost 6, with 10 bases in between. This CDR3 reads CASSYGRSNSPLHF. Written as DNA, the CDR3 is TGTGCCAGCAGTTATGGCAGGTCTAATTCACCCCTCCACTTT.

This clone has a handful of counts. The chain employs TRBV9 and TRBJ2-2; 7 nucleotides agree with TRBD2. The CDR3 runs 16 residues. Germline CDR1 SGDLS, CDR2 YYNGEE. With 0 bases clipped from V and 4 bases from J, the junction kept 6 bases outside the gene matches. The CDR3, as DNA: TGTGCCAGCAGCGTAGCCGGAACTAGCGCCACCGGGGAGCTGTTTTTT. Its protein is CASSVAGTSATGELFF.

The chain employs TRBV28 and TRBJ1-1; TRBD1 matches at 7 bases. The germline gives CDR1 MDHEN, CDR2 SYDVKM. V shed 6 bases, J shed 4 bases, and the junction held 11 bases outside the gene matches. CDR3 length: 15 amino acids. CDR3 sequence: CASRGEQGKFTEAFF. The CDR3 DNA is TGTGCCAGCAGAGGAGAACAGGGGAAGTTCACTGAAGCTTTCTTT.

The chain recombines TRBV28 with TRBJ1-2, with 9 bases aligning to TRBD1. The ends lost 7 bases at V and 7 bases at J; junction bases unmatched: 7. The germline V gene encodes CDR1 MDHEN and CDR2 SYDVKM. The CDR3 sequence is 13 residues long. CDR3 DNA: TGTGCCAGCACCATACAGGGGGCGCCTGGCTACACCTTC. Its protein is CASTIQGAPGYTF.

Details on this clone: This specimen includes other DNA sequences encoding the same CDR3. The chain combines TRBV6-5 with TRBJ2-3; TRBD2 aligns across 11 bases. CDR1 and CDR2 (germline): MNHEY, SVGAGI. The length of the CDR3 is 15 residues. Unmatched junction bases numbered 1, after V lost 4 bases and J lost 1 base. CDR3 loop: CASSLTSGGTDTQYF. The CDR3 nucleotides are TGTGCCAGCAGTTTGACTAGCGGGGGCACAGATACGCAGTATTTT.

This clone was found once. The V and J genes are TRBV5-5 and TRBJ1-1; the D is unclear. V was pared by 1 base and J by 6 bases, with 13 bases between. CDR1 and CDR2 (germline): SGHKS, YYEKEE (reference sequence). The CDR3 spans 14 residues. The CDR3 bases are TGTGCCAGCAGCTTGTTACAACCCGGGGCTGAAGCTTTCTTT. It specifies CASSLLQPGAEAFF.

This clone was detected once. The chain is built from TRBV6-5 and TRBJ1-1, with 8 bases aligning to TRBD1. This CDR3 contains 12 residues. With 6 bases clipped from V and 11 bases from J, the junction kept 8 bases outside the gene matches. The germline V gene has CDR1 MNHEY and CDR2 SVGAGI. CDR3: CASSQRTGMAFF. DNA of the CDR3: TGTGCCAGCAGCCAAAGGACAGGGATGGCTTTCTTT.

This CDR3 reads CASRDRGRSNQPQHF. The CDR3 DNA reads TGTGCCAGCAGGGACAGGGGGCGAAGCAATCAGCCCCAGCATTTT. This rearrangement joins TRBV6-5 to TRBJ1-5, with 11 bases matching TRBD1. CDR3 length: 15 amino acids. Germline V gene data show CDR1 as MNHEY and CDR2 as SVGAGI. V was pared by 6 bases and J by 1 base, with 2 bases of the junction left unmatched.

This chain uses TRBV2 with TRBJ2-5, with 11 bases fitting TRBD2. The length of the CDR3 is 18 residues. The V segment lost 2 bases and the J segment 1 base; nucleotides outside the gene matches: 9. CDR1 and CDR2 from the germline V gene are SNHLY and FYNNEI. In DNA, the CDR3 is TGTGCCAGCAGTGAACGTTTTGCTAGCGGGGGGCCCCAAGAGACCCAGTACTTC. Protein product: CASSERFASGGPQETQYF.

This chain uses TRBV5-1 with TRBJ2-1, with 10 bases identical to TRBD2. The CDR3 has 15 residues. Germline values: CDR1 SGHRS, CDR2 YFSETQ. The V and J ends lost 6 bases and 4 bases, in that order; junction bases with no gene match: 7. The CDR3 nucleotides read TGCGCCAGCACCAATAGCGGGGGGTCATACAATGAGCAGTTCTTC. Encoded protein: CASTNSGGSYNEQFF.

The chain uses TRBV14 and TRBJ1-2; D is perhaps TRBD1 (5 bases). The ends were cut back, 0 bases at V and 10 bases at J, with 18 bases in the middle. Germline loops: CDR1 SGHDN, CDR2 FVKESK. CDR3 length: 15 amino acids. Here the CDR3 DNA reads TGTGCCAGCAGCCAAGATAGTAGGGGAGGCCGTTTCTACACCTTC. Amino acid sequence: CASSQDSRGGRFYTF.

This clone has only one observation. The V call is TRBV2, the J call TRBJ1-5, with TRBD1 matching over 7 bases. The trim removed 2 bases at V and 3 bases at J, leaving 4 bases unmatched. Germline V gives CDR1 SNHLY, CDR2 FYNNEI. This CDR3 is built from 15 residues. The CDR3 protein is CASSEMGQNNQPQHF. The DNA for the CDR3 is TGTGCCAGCAGTGAAATGGGACAGAACAATCAGCCCCAGCATTTT.

The chain joins TRBV29-1 to TRBJ2-2, with 10 nucleotides matching TRBD1. This CDR3 contains 14 residues. The junction had 7 bases not matched to a gene; V was cut back by 7 bases and J by 5 bases. Germline V CDR1 and CDR2: SQVTM, ANQGSEA. The CDR3 spells CSARQGARTGELFF. CDR3 nucleotides: TGCAGCGCAAGACAGGGGGCACGTACCGGGGAGCTGTTTTTT.

This clone was detected once. J is TRBJ1-2 and V is TRBV15; 11 nucleotides match TRBD1. The CDR3 loop spans 14 amino acids. With V trimmed by 5 bases and J by 7 bases, 6 bases remained unmatched. Germline CDR1 and CDR2: LNHNV and YYDKDF (reference sequence). This CDR3 reads CATSRTGGLGGYTF. CDR3 sequence (DNA): TGTGCCACCAGCCGGACAGGGGGCTTAGGTGGCTACACCTTC.

The chain employs TRBV7-2 and TRBJ2-5; 15 nucleotides agree with TRBD2. CDR1 is SGHTA and CDR2 is FQGNSA in the germline V gene. Trimming cost V 4 bases and J 3 bases; bases outside gene matches: 3. The CDR3 is 16 residues long. The CDR3 DNA reads as TGTGCCAGCAGCTACGGACTAGCGGGGGGGGAAGAGACCCAGTACTTC. Residues: CASSYGLAGGEETQYF.

This clone was counted a few times. The chain uses TRBV2 and TRBJ2-7; maybe TRBD1 (6 bases). With 5 bases removed from V and 4 bases from J, the gap between germline ends came to 9 bases. Germline V gene sequence: CDR1 SNHLY, CDR2 FYNNEI. The CDR3 loop spans 12 amino acids. CDR3 amino acids: CASSYRVYEQYF. CDR3 nucleotides: TGTGCCAGCAGTTACAGGGTATACGAGCAGTACTTC.

V and J are TRBV7-2 and TRBJ1-1; no clear D. V dropped 5 bases and J dropped 5 bases, with 12 bases sitting between them. The CDR3 is 13 amino acids. Germline V gene data show CDR1 as SGHTA and CDR2 as FQGNSA. CDR3 bases: TGTGCCAGCAGCGAGCGGGAGGTTACTGAAGCTTTCTTT. Its protein product is CASSEREVTEAFF.

The chain is built from TRBV30 and TRBJ1-2, with 7 positions matching TRBD1. Germline loops: CDR1 GTSNPN, CDR2 SVGIG (reference sequence). Trimming took 4 bases from V and 6 from J; bases not matched to a gene: 11. The CDR3 covers 14 residues. The CDR3 loop is CAWTPTGPADGYTF. Here the CDR3 DNA reads TGTGCCTGGACCCCGACAGGGCCTGCGGATGGCTACACCTTC.

The J gene is TRBJ2-5, the V gene TRBV10-2; 7 bases match TRBD1. Per the germline V gene, CDR1 is WSHSY and CDR2 is SAAADI. V lost 5 bases to trimming and J lost 4 bases; unmatched junction nucleotides: 4. The CDR3 spans 13 residues. The CDR3: CASSLNRGETQYF. CDR3 nucleotide sequence: TGCGCCAGCAGTTTAAACAGGGGAGAGACCCAGTACTTC.

The J gene is TRBJ2-5, the V gene TRBV10-3, with TRBD2 matching 10 bases. Germline values: CDR1 ENHRY, CDR2 SYGVKD. Trimming removed 4 bases from V and 5 bases from J; junction bases left unmatched: 10. The CDR3 extends over 16 amino acids. CDR3 sequence: CAISVRLAGEGETQYF. As DNA, the CDR3 is TGTGCCATCAGTGTGAGGCTAGCGGGGGAGGGGGAGACCCAGTACTTC.

The chain employs TRBV5-1 and TRBJ2-2; D is unresolved. Trimming cost V 4 bases and J 6 bases, with 16 bases left between them. CDR3 length: 15 amino acids. CDR1 is SGHRS and CDR2 is YFSETQ in the germline V gene. CDR3 sequence reads: CASSPPLAVSGELFF. CDR3 sequence (DNA): TGCGCCAGCAGCCCACCGTTGGCGGTTTCCGGGGAGCTGTTTTTT.

The chain is built from TRBV7-2 and TRBJ1-2; D is unresolved. The V and J ends lost 5 bases and 5 bases respectively, with 15 bases between them. Germline CDR1 is SGHTA and CDR2 is FQGNSA. This CDR3 comprises 14 residues. CDR3 sequence: CASSADSPAYGYTF. The CDR3 DNA reads TGTGCCAGCAGCGCGGACTCGCCAGCTTATGGCTACACCTTC.

The V and J genes are TRBV4-3 and TRBJ2-7; unclear D gene. This CDR3 is 15 amino acids long. Germline CDR1 LGHNA, CDR2 YSLEER. The germline V and J ends were trimmed by 0 bases and 5 bases, with 14 bases remaining between them. CDR3 in amino acids: CASSQDRRGHNEQYF. Here the CDR3 DNA reads TGCGCCAGCAGCCAAGATCGAAGAGGTCACAACGAGCAGTACTTC.

The chain is built from TRBV3-1 (or the pseudogene TRBV3-2) and TRBJ2-2; D possibly corresponds to TRBD2 (5 bases). V dropped 2 bases and J dropped 2 bases, with 15 bases sitting between them. The CDR3 is made up of 17 amino acids. From germline, CDR1 is LGHDT and CDR2 YNNKEL (reference sequence). In nucleotides, the CDR3 is TGTGCCAGCAGCCAATTAGGAGCGGCGCAAAACACCGGGGAGCTGTTTTTT. Its translation: CASSQLGAAQNTGELFF.

This clone was recorded only once. This chain connects TRBV5-5 to TRBJ1-6; 7 nucleotides match TRBD1. The V and J ends lost 5 bases and 4 bases, in that order; junction bases with no gene match: 6. The V gene's germline CDR1 is SGHKS and CDR2 YYEKEE (reference sequence). This CDR3 region has 15 residues. CDR3 nucleotide sequence: TGTGCCAGCAGTCCAGTGGGACAGTATAATTCACCCCTCCACTTT. Translated: CASSPVGQYNSPLHF.

In its sample, this clone was seen a few times. The V gene is TRBV19, the J gene TRBJ1-2; a weak D match, TRBD1 (6 bases). Trimming removed 4 bases at V and 5 bases at J, with 14 bases between. The CDR3 has 14 amino acids. Germline V gene lookup returns CDR1 LNHDA and CDR2 SQIVND (reference sequence). CDR3 DNA sequence: TGTGCCAGTAGTACCCAAGGGACACTGTATGGCTACACCTTC. Translating it yields CASSTQGTLYGYTF.

V gene TRBV10-3 combines with J gene TRBJ1-4; D might be TRBD1 (6 bases). Germline CDR1 ENHRY, CDR2 SYGVKD. This CDR3 has 16 amino acids. Trimming cost V 3 bases and J 0 bases, with 11 bases left between them. The CDR3 DNA sequence: TGTGCCATCAGTGACAGGGGACCCGCAACTAATGAAAAACTGTTTTTT. Translated, it gives CAISDRGPATNEKLFF.